This entry features one T cell receptor beta chain sequence. At one end the junction does not follow the germline gene, possibly because of a read error. This sample is drawn from a study of blood T cell repertoires in COVID-19. The wider study: Acute and convalescent COVID-19 specimens originated in the United States, Italy and Spain. From T cells, B-cell-depleted T cells, or PBMCs came the material, which was cDNA or gDNA.

Germline V lookup: CDR1 LNHNV, CDR2 YYDKDF (reference sequence). CDR3 size: 14 residues. Authors' processing steps: For nucleated cells, counts were estimated from reference gene primer amplification. Libraries were prepared by immunoSEQ multiplex PCR; TCRdb keeps only in-frame clonotypes and omits some of them. V and J calls and clone size follow that table, whereas D and trimming were derived from the DNA. This sample carries more than 85,000 clones, about 79% of them seen once, and the ten largest clones take roughly 17%. The chain links TRBV15 to TRBJ2-5, with D possibly being TRBD2 (6 bases). This receptor was identified in a woman over 75 with active or convalescent COVID-19. The specimen was peripheral blood. CDR3 loop: CAASREAPSQTQYF. Here the CDR3 DNA reads TGTGCCGCCAGCAGGGAGGCCCCGAGTCAGACCCAGTACTTC.